This entry lists 24 T cell receptor beta chains sequenced from one sample in a study of cytomegalovirus exposure and HLA in healthy donors. PCR primers comprised 60 Vbeta and 13 Jbeta primers. Some clones are missing from TCRdb's copy, which holds only in-frame ones; the method was immunoSEQ multiplex PCR. The sample lists about 160,000 clones, under 75% occurring once. Material: PBMCs. The origin of the receptors is a woman aged 55-70 years in good health and CMV-seropositive.

The rearrangement uses TRBV6-1 and TRBJ2-3; 7 bases map to TRBD2. This CDR3 is 14 amino acids long. With V trimmed by 7 bases and J by 2 bases, 6 bases remained unmatched. The germline CDR1 and CDR2 sequences are MNHNS and SASEGT. This CDR3 reads CASTREGLTDTQYF. The CDR3 region has the DNA TGTGCCAGCACCAGGGAGGGCCTCACAGATACGCAGTATTTT.

The V call is TRBV30, the J call TRBJ2-7; 10 nucleotides match TRBD2. CDR1 is GTSNPN and CDR2 is SVGIG in the germline V gene (reference sequence). The trim removed 2 bases at V and 0 bases at J, leaving 1 base unmatched. This CDR3 contains 14 residues. In DNA, the CDR3 is TGTGCCTGGAGTATAGCGGGAGGCTCCTACGAGCAGTACTTC. The encoded protein is CAWSIAGGSYEQYF.

V and J are TRBV27 and TRBJ2-3; D is unclear. Germline CDR1 MNHEY, CDR2 SMNVEV (reference sequence). V was shortened by 5 bases and J by 0 bases, with 12 bases between the two germline ends. CDR3 length: 15 residues. The CDR3 spells CASSAVLVSTDTQYF. In DNA, the CDR3 is TGTGCCAGCAGTGCCGTCCTAGTGAGCACAGATACGCAGTATTTT.

The chain uses TRBV14 and TRBJ1-4, with 7 positions matching TRBD1. Germline lookup yields CDR1 SGHDN and CDR2 FVKESK. The CDR3 is made up of 15 amino acids. V lost 4 bases, J lost 2 bases, and 4 bases stayed unmatched. CDR3 coding DNA: TGTGCCAGCAGCCCAACAGGGGCCACTAATGAAAAACTGTTTTTT. It encodes CASSPTGATNEKLFF. Full variable domain (rest looked up from reference TRBV14 and TRBJ1-4): EAGVTQFPSHSVIEKGQTVTLRCDPISGHDNLYWYRRVMGKEIKFLLHFVKESKQDESGMPNNRFLAERTGGTYSTLKVQPAELEDSGVYFCASSPTGATNEKLFFGSGTQLSVL.

The rearrangement links TRBV28 to TRBJ2-3, with TRBD2 matching over 7 bases. From germline, CDR1 is MDHEN and CDR2 SYDVKM. V was pared by 6 bases and J by 7 bases, with 13 bases of the junction left unmatched. CDR3 length: 15 amino acids. CDR3 nucleotides: TGTGCCAGCAGGGGGACTGTCGGAGCGGGGTATACGCAGTATTTT. It specifies CASRGTVGAGYTQYF.

J is TRBJ2-5 and V is TRBV4-2, with 9 bases lining up with TRBD1. With V trimmed by 6 bases and J by 4 bases, 9 bases remained unmatched. Germline V gene data show CDR1 as LGHNA and CDR2 as YNFKEQ. The CDR3 length is 15 residues. In DNA form, the CDR3 reads TGTGCCAGCAGTCCCCTCAAGGACAGGGGAGAGACCCAGTACTTC. It yields the protein CASSPLKDRGETQYF.

The V gene is TRBV28, the J gene TRBJ2-7; 10 bases map to TRBD1. The germline CDR1 and CDR2 sequences are MDHEN and SYDVKM. The CDR3 sequence is 14 residues long. V trimming: 3 bases; J trimming: 4 bases; junction bases outside the gene matches: 3. CDR3 loop: CASSFGTGVYEQYF. DNA of the CDR3: TGTGCCAGCAGTTTCGGGACAGGGGTGTACGAGCAGTACTTC.

The rearrangement uses TRBV6-4 and TRBJ1-2, with D perhaps matching TRBD1 (5 bases). Trimming left V 0 bases short and J 6 bases short, with 8 bases between. This CDR3 has 13 residues. Germline lookup yields CDR1 MRHNA and CDR2 SNTAGT. The CDR3 loop reads CASSDSKGNGYTF. The DNA of the CDR3 is TGTGCCAGCAGTGACTCAAAGGGGAATGGCTACACCTTC.

The chain carries TRBV27 and TRBJ1-6, with TRBD1 matching 7 bases. Germline CDR1 MNHEY, CDR2 SMNVEV (reference sequence). There are 17 residues in the CDR3. Trimming cost V 0 bases and J 6 bases; bases outside gene matches: 8. This chain's CDR3 is CASSLSEGGPLNSPLHF. The CDR3 nucleotides are TGTGCCAGCAGTTTATCGGAAGGGGGCCCCCTTAATTCACCCCTCCACTTT.

The rearrangement uses TRBV13 and TRBJ1-1, with unresolved D. Germline lookup yields CDR1 PRHDT and CDR2 FYEKMQ (reference sequence). V lost 0 bases and J 5 bases, leaving 7 bases between the germline ends. The CDR3 extends over 13 amino acids. CDR3 nucleotides: TGTGCCAGCAGCTTAGGCCGCGAGACTGAAGCTTTCTTT. This gives the protein CASSLGRETEAFF.

This sequence joins TRBV4-3 and TRBJ2-1; 7 bases map to TRBD2. CDR3 length equals 15 residues. From germline, CDR1 is LGHNA and CDR2 YSLEER. Germline trimming cut 4 bases from V and 3 bases from J; bases unmatched to any gene: 6. CDR3 amino acids: CASSLLGEGYNEQFF. DNA of the CDR3: TGCGCCAGCAGCCTCCTGGGGGAGGGCTACAATGAGCAGTTCTTC.

The genes are TRBV20-1 and TRBJ1-2; D may be TRBD1 (6 bases). Germline CDR1 is DFQATT and CDR2 is SNEGSKA (reference sequence). Deletions cut 6 bases from V and 4 bases from J, with 9 bases between. The CDR3 contains 11 residues. This chain's CDR3 is CSADSGYGYTF. CDR3 in DNA: TGCAGTGCGGACAGCGGCTATGGCTACACCTTC.

The rearrangement uses TRBV7-8 and TRBJ1-2; tentative D call: TRBD1 (6 bases). Trimming removed 3 bases at V and 4 bases at J, with 12 bases between. The germline gives CDR1 SGHVS, CDR2 FQNEAQ. This CDR3 region has 14 residues. The CDR3 nucleotides are TGTGCCAGCAGCTTGACGACAGGAGCCTATGGCTACACCTTC. Translating it yields CASSLTTGAYGYTF.

The rearrangement joins TRBV28 to TRBJ2-3; no clear D. The CDR3 extends over 12 amino acids. Germline values: CDR1 MDHEN, CDR2 SYDVKM. The germline V and J ends were trimmed by 5 bases and 0 bases, with 3 bases remaining between them. DNA of the CDR3: TGTGCCAGCAGTCTCAGCACAGATACGCAGTATTTT. This gives the protein CASSLSTDTQYF.

The J gene is TRBJ2-5, the V gene TRBV5-1; 7 bases are a match to TRBD1. CDR3 length equals 15 residues. Germline assignment: CDR1 SGHRS and CDR2 YFSETQ. Trimming took 3 bases from V and 2 from J; bases not matched to a gene: 7. This CDR3 reads CASSSYLGQQETQYF. DNA of the CDR3: TGCGCCAGCAGCTCCTACCTGGGACAGCAAGAGACCCAGTACTTC.

This clone was picked up a small number of times. A read error may account for a junction end that differs from germline. The chain employs TRBV7-7 and TRBJ2-1, with 9 bases matching TRBD2. The CDR3 is 15 residues long. The germline V gene has CDR1 SSHAT and CDR2 FNYEAQ (reference sequence). CDR3 amino acids: CASSLSSGAYNEQFF. The CDR3 region has the DNA TGTGCTAGCAGCTTATCTAGCGGGGCCTACAATGAGCAGTTCTTC.

The chain uses TRBV20-1 and TRBJ2-2; D not certain. The CDR3 runs to 11 residues. CDR1 is DFQATT and CDR2 is SNEGSKA in the germline V gene (reference sequence). Trimming took 3 bases from V and 6 from J, leaving 5 bases between them. Here the CDR3 DNA reads TGCAGTGCTAGCGGGTCCGGGGAGCTGTTTTTT. It translates to CSASGSGELFF.

This clone was seen a few times. This chain connects TRBV10-1 to TRBJ2-4, with a weak D call TRBD1 (6 bases). This CDR3 region has 14 residues. Germline V lookup: CDR1 WNHNN, CDR2 SYGVQD (reference sequence). V lost 5 bases and J lost 4, with 12 bases in between. The CDR3 nucleotides are TGCGCCAGCAGTTCAGGGGCGGCGAAAAACATTCAGTACTTC. Its protein is CASSSGAAKNIQYF.

In this sample, this clone turned up once. The rearrangement joins TRBV29-1 to TRBJ1-2; D is undetermined. Deletions cut 2 bases from V and 2 bases from J, with 9 bases between. Germline V lookup: CDR1 SQVTM, CDR2 ANQGSEA. The CDR3 runs 13 residues. CDR3 protein: CSVEPIENYGYTF. Here the CDR3 DNA reads TGCAGCGTTGAACCTATTGAAAACTATGGCTACACCTTC.

The rearrangement uses TRBV4-3 and TRBJ1-1; D is undetermined. The CDR3 spans 16 residues. Germline assignment: CDR1 LGHNA and CDR2 YSLEER. V was trimmed by 1 base and J by 0 bases, leaving 12 bases between them. CDR3 region: CASSQGGRDLNTEAFF. DNA of the CDR3: TGCGCCAGCAGCCAAGGCGGCCGGGATTTGAACACTGAAGCTTTCTTT.

The rearrangement links TRBV27 to TRBJ2-7, with 7 nucleotides matching TRBD1. Germline CDR1 is MNHEY and CDR2 is SMNVEV (reference sequence). Trimming took 5 bases from V and 0 from J; bases not matched to a gene: 10. The length of the CDR3 is 16 residues. Written as DNA, the CDR3 is TGTGCCAGCAGTCGCTCCGGACAGGCCTCCTCCTACGAGCAGTACTTC. It translates to CASSRSGQASSYEQYF.

This clone was recorded a few times. This CDR3 reads CASARDRVRGYTF. The CDR3 nucleotides are TGTGCCAGTGCCCGGGACAGGGTGAGGGGCTACACCTTC. The chain has TRBV19 and TRBJ1-2, with 9 bases aligning to TRBD1. V lost 8 bases and J lost 8; bases outside the gene matches: 9. CDR1 and CDR2 (germline): LNHDA, SQIVND (reference sequence). The CDR3 loop spans 13 amino acids.

Here the CDR3 DNA reads TGTGCCAGCCAAGTAACGGTCAGCAATCAGCCCCAGCATTTT. Translating gives CASQVTVSNQPQHF. The chain recombines TRBV28 with TRBJ1-5, with unresolved D. Deletions cut 8 bases from V and 1 base from J, with 12 bases between. The CDR3 contains 14 residues. Per the germline V gene, CDR1 is MDHEN and CDR2 is SYDVKM.

This chain joins TRBV5-1 and TRBJ2-3, with 8 bases lining up with TRBD1. Trimming removed 0 bases from V and 6 bases from J; junction bases left unmatched: 6. Germline CDR1 SGHRS, CDR2 YFSETQ. The length of the CDR3 is 15 residues. CDR3 protein: CASSLVGQGSDTQYF. CDR3 DNA: TGCGCCAGCAGCTTGGTTGGACAGGGTTCGGATACGCAGTATTTT.